This T cell receptor (beta chain) derives from a study of T-cell reconstitution after alpha-beta-depleted transplantation in children. TCRbeta library preparation incorporated unique molecular identifiers. TCRdb ran MiXCR on the PCR reads and lists one entry per CDR3 protein. This table has about 640,000 distinct CDR3 sequences, roughly 15% appearing once. This CDR3 is 16 amino acids long. Germline V gene data show CDR1 as DFQATT and CDR2 as SNEGSKA (reference sequence). The J segment lost 0 bases and the V segment lost 5 bases, leaving 9 bases of the junction unmatched. The material sequenced was PBMCs from the stem cell graft donor, taken from the stem cell graft. The chain recombines TRBV20-1 with TRBJ2-1; TRBD1 matches 8 bases. This clonotype was obtained from a human donor who donated a stem cell graft to a child with acute myeloid leukemia. CDR3 sequence: CSAFNPDRGSYNEQFF. CDR3 nucleotide sequence: TGCAGTGCTTTCAACCCCGACAGGGGCTCCTACAATGAGCAGTTCTTC.